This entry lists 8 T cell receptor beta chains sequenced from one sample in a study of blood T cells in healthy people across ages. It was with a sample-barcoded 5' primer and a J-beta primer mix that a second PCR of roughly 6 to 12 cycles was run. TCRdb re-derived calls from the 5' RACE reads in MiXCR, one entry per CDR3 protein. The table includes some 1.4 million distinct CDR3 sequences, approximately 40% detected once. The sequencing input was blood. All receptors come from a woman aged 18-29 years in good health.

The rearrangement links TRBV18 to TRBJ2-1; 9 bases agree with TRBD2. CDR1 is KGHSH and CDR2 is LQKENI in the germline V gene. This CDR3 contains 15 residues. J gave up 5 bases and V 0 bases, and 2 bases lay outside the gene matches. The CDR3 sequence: CASSPPAGGHNEQFF. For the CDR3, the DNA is TGTGCCAGCTCACCACCGGCGGGGGGGCACAATGAGCAGTTCTTC.

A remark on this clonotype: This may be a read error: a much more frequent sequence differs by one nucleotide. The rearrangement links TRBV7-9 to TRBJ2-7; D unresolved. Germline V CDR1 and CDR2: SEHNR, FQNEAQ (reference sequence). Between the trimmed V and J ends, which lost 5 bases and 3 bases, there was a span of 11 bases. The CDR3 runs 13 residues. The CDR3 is CASSVDLSYEQYF. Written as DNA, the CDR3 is TGTGCCAGCAGCGTAGACCTCAGCTACGAGCAGTACTTC.

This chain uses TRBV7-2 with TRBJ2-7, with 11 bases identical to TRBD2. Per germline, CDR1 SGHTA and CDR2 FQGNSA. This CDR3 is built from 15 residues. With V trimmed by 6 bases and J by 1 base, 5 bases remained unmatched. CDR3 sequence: CASSPSGGFSYEQYF. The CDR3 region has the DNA TGTGCCAGCAGTCCTAGCGGGGGGTTTTCCTACGAGCAGTACTTC.

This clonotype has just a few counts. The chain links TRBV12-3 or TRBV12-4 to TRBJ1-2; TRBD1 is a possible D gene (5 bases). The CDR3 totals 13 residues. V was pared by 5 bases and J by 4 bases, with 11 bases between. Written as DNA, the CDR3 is TGTGCCAGCAGTCCTATCGGGGGCTATGGCTACACCTTC. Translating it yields CASSPIGGYGYTF.

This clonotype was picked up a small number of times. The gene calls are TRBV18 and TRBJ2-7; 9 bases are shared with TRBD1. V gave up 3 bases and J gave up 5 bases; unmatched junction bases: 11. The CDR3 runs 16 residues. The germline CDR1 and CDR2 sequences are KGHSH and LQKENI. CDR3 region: CASSPTTGTGPDEQYF. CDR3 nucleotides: TGTGCCAGCTCACCCACCACGGGGACAGGGCCGGACGAGCAGTACTTC.

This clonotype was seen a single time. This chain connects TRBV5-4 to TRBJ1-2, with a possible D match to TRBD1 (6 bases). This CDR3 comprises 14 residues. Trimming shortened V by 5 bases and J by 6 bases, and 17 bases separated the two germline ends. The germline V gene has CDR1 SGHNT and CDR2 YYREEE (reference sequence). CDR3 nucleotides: TGTGCCAGCAGTAGCGGGGGGGCCGAGGATGGCTACACCTTC. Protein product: CASSSGGAEDGYTF.

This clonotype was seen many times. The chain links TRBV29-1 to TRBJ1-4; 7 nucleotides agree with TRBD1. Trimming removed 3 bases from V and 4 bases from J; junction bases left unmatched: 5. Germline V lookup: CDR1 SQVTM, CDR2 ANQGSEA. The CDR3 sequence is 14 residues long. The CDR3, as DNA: TGCAGCGTTGAGTGGGGACAGCTTAATGAAAAACTGTTTTTT. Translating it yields CSVEWGQLNEKLFF.

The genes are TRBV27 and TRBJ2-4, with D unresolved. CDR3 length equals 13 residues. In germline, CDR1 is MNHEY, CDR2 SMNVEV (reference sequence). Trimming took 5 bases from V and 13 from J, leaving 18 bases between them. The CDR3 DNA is TGTGCCAGCAGTATCGACATTTGGGATGAGCAGTACTTC. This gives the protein CASSIDIWDEQYF.